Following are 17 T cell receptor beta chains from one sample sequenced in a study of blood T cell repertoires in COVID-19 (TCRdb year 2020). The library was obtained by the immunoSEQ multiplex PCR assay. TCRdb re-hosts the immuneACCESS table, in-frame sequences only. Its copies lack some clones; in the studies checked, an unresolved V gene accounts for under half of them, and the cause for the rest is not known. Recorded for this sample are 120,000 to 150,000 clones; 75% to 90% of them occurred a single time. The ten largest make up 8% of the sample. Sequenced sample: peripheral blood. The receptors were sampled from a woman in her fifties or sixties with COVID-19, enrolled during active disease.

CDR3 in amino acids: CAWRDRITDTQYF. The CDR3 DNA follows: TGTGCCTGGAGGGACAGGATCACAGATACGCAGTATTTT. This chain uses TRBV30 with TRBJ2-3; TRBD1 agrees at 7 bases. CDR3 length: 13 residues. Germline-derived CDR1 and CDR2 are GTSNPN and SVGIG (reference sequence). J was trimmed by 2 bases and V by 3 bases; bases with no gene match: 2.

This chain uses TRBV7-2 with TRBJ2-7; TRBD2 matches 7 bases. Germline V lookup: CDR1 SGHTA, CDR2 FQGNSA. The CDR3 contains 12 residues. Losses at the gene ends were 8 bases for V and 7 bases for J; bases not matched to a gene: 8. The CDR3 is CASGGFGREQYF. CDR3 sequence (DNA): TGTGCCAGCGGGGGTTTCGGGAGGGAGCAGTACTTC.

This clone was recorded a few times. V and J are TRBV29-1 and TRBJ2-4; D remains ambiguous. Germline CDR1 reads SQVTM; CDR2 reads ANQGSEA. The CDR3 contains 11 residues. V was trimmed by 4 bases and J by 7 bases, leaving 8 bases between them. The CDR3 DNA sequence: TGCAGCGTTGCCGTTCAGAACATTCAGTACTTC. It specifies CSVAVQNIQYF.

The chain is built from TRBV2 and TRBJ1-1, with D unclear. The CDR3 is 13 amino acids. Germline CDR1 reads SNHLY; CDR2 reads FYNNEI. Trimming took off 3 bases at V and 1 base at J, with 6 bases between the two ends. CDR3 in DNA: TGTGCCAGCAGTGAGAGTCAGAACACTGAAGCTTTCTTT. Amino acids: CASSESQNTEAFF.

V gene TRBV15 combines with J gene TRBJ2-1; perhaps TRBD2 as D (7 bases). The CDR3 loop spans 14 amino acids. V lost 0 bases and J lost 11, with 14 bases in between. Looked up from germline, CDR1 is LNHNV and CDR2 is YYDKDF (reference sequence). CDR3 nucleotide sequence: TGTGCCACCAGCAGAGACGGGGGGCAACGGCAGCAGTTCTTC. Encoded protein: CATSRDGGQRQQFF.

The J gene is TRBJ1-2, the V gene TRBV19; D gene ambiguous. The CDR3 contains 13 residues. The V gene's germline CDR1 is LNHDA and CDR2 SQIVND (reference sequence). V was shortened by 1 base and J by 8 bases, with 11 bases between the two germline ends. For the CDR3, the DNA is TGTGCCAGTAGTATAGCGGAGGGTGGAGGCTACACCTTC. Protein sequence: CASSIAEGGGYTF.

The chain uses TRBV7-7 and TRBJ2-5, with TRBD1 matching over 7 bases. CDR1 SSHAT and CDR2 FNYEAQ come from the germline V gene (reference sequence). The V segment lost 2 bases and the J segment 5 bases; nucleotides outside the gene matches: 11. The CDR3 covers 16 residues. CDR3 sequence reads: CASSLTARQGLETQYF. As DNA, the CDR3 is TGTGCCAGCAGCTTAACAGCTCGACAGGGCCTGGAGACCCAGTACTTC.

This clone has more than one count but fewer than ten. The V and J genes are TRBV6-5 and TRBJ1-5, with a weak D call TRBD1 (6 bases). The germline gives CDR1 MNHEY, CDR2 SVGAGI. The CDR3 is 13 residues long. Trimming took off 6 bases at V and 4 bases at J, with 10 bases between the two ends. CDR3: CASRQQGNQPQHF. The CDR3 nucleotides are TGTGCCAGCAGGCAACAGGGAAATCAGCCCCAGCATTTT.

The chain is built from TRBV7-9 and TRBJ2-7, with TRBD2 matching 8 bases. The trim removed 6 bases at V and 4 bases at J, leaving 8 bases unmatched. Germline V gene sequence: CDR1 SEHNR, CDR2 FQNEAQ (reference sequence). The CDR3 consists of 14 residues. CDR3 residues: CASSPSGGWYEQYF. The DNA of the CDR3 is TGTGCCAGCAGTCCAAGCGGGGGTTGGTACGAGCAGTACTTC.

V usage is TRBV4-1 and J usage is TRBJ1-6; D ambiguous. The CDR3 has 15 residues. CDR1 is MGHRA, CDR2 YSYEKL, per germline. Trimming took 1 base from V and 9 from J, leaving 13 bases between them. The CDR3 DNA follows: TGCGCCAGCAGCCAAGGGAAAGTGACTAGTTCACCCCTCCACTTT. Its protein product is CASSQGKVTSSPLHF.

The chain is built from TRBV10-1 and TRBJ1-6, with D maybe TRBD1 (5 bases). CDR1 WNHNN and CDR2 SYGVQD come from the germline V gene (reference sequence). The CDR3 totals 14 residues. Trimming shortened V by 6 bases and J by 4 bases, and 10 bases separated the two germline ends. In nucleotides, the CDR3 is TGCGCCAGCAGCCTCGGGGGGTATAATTCACCCCTCCACTTT. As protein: CASSLGGYNSPLHF.

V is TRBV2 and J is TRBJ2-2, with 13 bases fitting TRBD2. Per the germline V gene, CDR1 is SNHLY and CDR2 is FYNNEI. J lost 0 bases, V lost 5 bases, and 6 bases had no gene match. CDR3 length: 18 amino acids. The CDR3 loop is CASSRTSGGLTNTGELFF. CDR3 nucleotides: TGTGCCAGCAGTCGGACTAGCGGGGGTCTAACGAACACCGGGGAGCTGTTTTTT.

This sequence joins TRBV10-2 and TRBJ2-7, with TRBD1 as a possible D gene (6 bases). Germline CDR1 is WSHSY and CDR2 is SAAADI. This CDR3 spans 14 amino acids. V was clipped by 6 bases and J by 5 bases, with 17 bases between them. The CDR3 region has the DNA TGCGCCAGCAGCAGACCGGACAGCCGGAACGAGCAGTACTTC. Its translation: CASSRPDSRNEQYF.

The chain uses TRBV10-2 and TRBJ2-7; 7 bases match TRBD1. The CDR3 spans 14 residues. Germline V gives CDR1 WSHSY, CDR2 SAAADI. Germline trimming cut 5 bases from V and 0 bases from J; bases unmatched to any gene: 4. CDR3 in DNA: TGCGCCAGCAGTACCGGGACAGACTCCTACGAGCAGTACTTC. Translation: CASSTGTDSYEQYF.

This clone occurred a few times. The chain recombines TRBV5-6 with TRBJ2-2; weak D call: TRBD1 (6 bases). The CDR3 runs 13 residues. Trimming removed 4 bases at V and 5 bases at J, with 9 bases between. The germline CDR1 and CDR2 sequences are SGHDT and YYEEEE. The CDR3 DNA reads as TGTGCCAGCAGCGGCACAGGGACCGGGGAGCTGTTTTTT. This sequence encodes CASSGTGTGELFF.

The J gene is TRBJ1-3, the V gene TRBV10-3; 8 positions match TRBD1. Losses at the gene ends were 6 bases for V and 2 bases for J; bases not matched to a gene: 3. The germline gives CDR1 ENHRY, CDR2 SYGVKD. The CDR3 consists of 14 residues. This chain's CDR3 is CAIRLGQAGNTIYF. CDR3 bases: TGTGCCATCAGGCTGGGACAGGCTGGAAACACCATATATTTT.

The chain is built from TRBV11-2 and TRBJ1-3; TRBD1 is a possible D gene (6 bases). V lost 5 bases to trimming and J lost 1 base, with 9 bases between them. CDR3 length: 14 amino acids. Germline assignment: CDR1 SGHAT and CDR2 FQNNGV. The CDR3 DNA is TGTGCCAGCAGCCCAGGGACATCTGGAAACACCATATATTTT. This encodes CASSPGTSGNTIYF.